The present T cell receptor (beta chain) was sequenced within a study of human T cells and chemical hapten exposure. The overall study: Sensitization was performed using 2% DPC on a roughly 2 cm by roughly 2 cm upper inner arm skin site. 0.01% DPC was applied to the upper back in patch tests, which were read at 6 days. Study-wide results and limits: Sensitizing with DPC caused no change in TCRs above 1 in 1000 frequency.

Specified time point: pre-sensitization, week 0. Described treatment: therapeutic diphenylcyclopropenone sensitization with weekly scalp DPC. Phlebotomy was performed prior to application of every patch test. TCRdb redid the calling of the RACE reads with MiXCR, one entry per CDR3 protein. The sample records roughly 380,000 distinct CDR3 sequences, less than 6.5% being singletons. With regard to this clonotype: The antigen remains unidentified.

Germline V CDR1 and CDR2: SNHLY, FYNNEI. This CDR3 region has 10 residues. Trimming took off 8 bases at V and 10 bases at J, with 11 bases between the two ends. Sample: whole blood, taken in connection with sensitization to the hapten diphenylcyclopropenone (DPC). The TCR originated in a woman aged 45-59 years with alopecia areata. Some clones in this sample may be carry-over from other donors' samples. This sequence joins TRBV2 and TRBJ1-1; D gene ambiguous. The CDR3: CASQRVRAFF. The CDR3 nucleotides are TGTGCCAGCCAGAGGGTAAGAGCTTTCTTT.